These 21 T cell receptor beta chains originate from one sample sequenced in a study of cytomegalovirus exposure and HLA in healthy donors. The PCR was carried out with 60 Vbeta primers and 13 Jbeta primers. Libraries were prepared by immunoSEQ multiplex PCR; TCRdb keeps only in-frame clonotypes and omits some of them. The sample contains some 180,000 clones, 73% of which appear only once. Material for sequencing was PBMCs. These receptors were collected from a woman younger than 35 in good health and CMV-seropositive.

This clone has a single count. The chain couples TRBV5-1 to TRBJ2-5; no definite D call. Germline V gene lookup returns CDR1 SGHRS and CDR2 YFSETQ. The CDR3 runs 15 residues. Trimming pared 4 bases from V and 2 bases from J, leaving 15 bases between. CDR3 in DNA: TGCGCCAGCAGCCCCCTGCGACCAGGACAAGAGACCCAGTACTTC. It encodes CASSPLRPGQETQYF.

This clone came up a few times. The genes are TRBV7-3 and TRBJ2-2; D might be TRBD2 (5 bases). V was cut by 5 bases and J by 2 bases, with 12 bases left in between. Germline V CDR1 and CDR2: SGHTA, FQGTGA. The CDR3 has 15 residues. CDR3 bases: TGTGCCAGCAGCCCCACCAGCGGTAACACCGGGGAGCTGTTTTTT. Translation: CASSPTSGNTGELFF. The whole variable domain, remainder taken from reference TRBV7-3 and TRBJ2-2, is GAGVSQTPSNKVTEKGKYVELRCDPISGHTALYWYRQSLGQGPEFLIYFQGTGAADDSGLPNDRFFAVRPEGSVSTLKIQRTERGDSAVYLCASSPTSGNTGELFFGEGSRLTVL.

Of note for this clone: This specimen includes other DNA sequences encoding the same CDR3. The rearrangement joins TRBV5-1 to TRBJ2-3; 7 bases match TRBD2. The germline V gene encodes CDR1 SGHRS and CDR2 YFSETQ. The junction had 0 bases not matched to a gene; V was cut back by 2 bases and J by 0 bases. The length of the CDR3 is 14 residues. CDR3 sequence (DNA): TGCGCCAGCAGCTTAGCGGGGAGCACAGATACGCAGTATTTT. This translates into CASSLAGSTDTQYF.

The chain couples TRBV4-3 to TRBJ1-5; D remains ambiguous. Germline V CDR1 and CDR2: LGHNA, YSLEER. The ends were cut back, 0 bases at V and 6 bases at J, with 9 bases in the middle. This CDR3 is built from 14 residues. Here the CDR3 reads CASSQDRESQPQHF. The CDR3 nucleotides are TGCGCCAGCAGCCAAGATCGTGAGAGTCAGCCCCAGCATTTT.

Worth noting for this clone: Germline is not matched at one junction end, which may reflect a read error. The chain links TRBV7-9 to TRBJ1-2; 10 positions match TRBD1. The CDR3 has 18 residues. Germline V gives CDR1 SEHNR, CDR2 FQNEAQ (reference sequence). In DNA form, the CDR3 reads TGTTCCAGCAGCTTAGTCGCGACAGGGGGCGCCCTTAACTATGGCTACACCTTC. It codes for CSSSLVATGGALNYGYTF.

Only a few counts were recorded for this clone. The chain has TRBV27 and TRBJ1-1, with D perhaps matching TRBD1 (5 bases). The CDR3 spans 16 residues. Germline CDR1 reads MNHEY; CDR2 reads SMNVEV (reference sequence). The germline V and J ends were trimmed by 0 bases and 4 bases, with 15 bases remaining between them. CDR3: CASSLSVWGRGTEAFF. The CDR3 DNA reads TGTGCCAGCAGTTTATCAGTGTGGGGTAGGGGCACTGAAGCTTTCTTT.

The genes are TRBV29-1 and TRBJ2-3; TRBD2 matches 7 bases. The ends lost 4 bases at V and 3 bases at J; junction bases unmatched: 7. This CDR3 comprises 14 residues. Germline CDR1 is SQVTM and CDR2 is ANQGSEA. The CDR3 DNA reads as TGCAGCGTTGCTCTCGGCGGGGGAACAGATACGCAGTATTTT. Amino acids: CSVALGGGTDTQYF.

The rearrangement uses TRBV18 and TRBJ2-3, with TRBD1 as a possible D gene (5 bases). The germline V and J ends were trimmed by 2 bases and 2 bases, with 5 bases remaining between them. The CDR3 sequence is 13 residues long. Germline-derived CDR1 and CDR2 are KGHSH and LQKENI. CDR3: CASSPGATDTQYF. In DNA form, the CDR3 reads TGTGCCAGCTCACCAGGGGCCACAGATACGCAGTATTTT.

The J gene is TRBJ1-2, the V gene TRBV4-2; D is possibly TRBD1 (5 bases). CDR3 length equals 13 residues. Trimming took off 0 bases at V and 11 bases at J, with 13 bases between the two ends. The germline gives CDR1 LGHNA, CDR2 YNFKEQ. CDR3 DNA sequence: TGTGCCAGCAGCCAAGACAGGGAGGGCGGATACACCTTC. This encodes CASSQDREGGYTF.

The chain couples TRBV25-1 to TRBJ2-2, with D perhaps TRBD1 (5 bases). Trimming took off 10 bases at V and 0 bases at J, with 9 bases between the two ends. The germline V gene has CDR1 MGHDK and CDR2 SYGVNS. This CDR3 has 13 residues. The CDR3 loop reads CATEQANTGELFF. In nucleotides, the CDR3 is TGTGCCACTGAACAGGCGAACACCGGGGAGCTGTTTTTT.

This clone was seen once. The chain couples TRBV6-6 to TRBJ1-2; D gene ambiguous. Trimming removed 6 bases from V and 4 bases from J, with 15 bases in between. Germline CDR1 reads MNHNY; CDR2 reads SVGAGI (reference sequence). The CDR3 contains 14 residues. The chain's CDR3 is CASSPSAPSYGYTF. As DNA, the CDR3 is TGTGCCAGCAGCCCCTCGGCTCCTAGCTATGGCTACACCTTC.

The rearrangement uses TRBV9 and TRBJ2-7; tentatively, D is TRBD2 (7 bases). Germline CDR1 reads SGDLS; CDR2 reads YYNGEE. The V and J ends lost 4 bases and 6 bases respectively, with 14 bases between them. The CDR3 extends over 13 amino acids. CDR3 coding DNA: TGTGCCAGCAGCCCTAGGGGGGGCCGCGAGCAGTACTTC. Translated: CASSPRGGREQYF.

The rearrangement joins TRBV2 to TRBJ1-5; the match to TRBD1 covers 7 bases. CDR1 and CDR2 from the germline V gene are SNHLY and FYNNEI. The ends lost 6 bases at V and 3 bases at J; junction bases unmatched: 8. The CDR3 length is 15 residues. CDR3 DNA: TGTGCCAGCAGCGCTGGACAGGAGGTCAATCAGCCCCAGCATTTT. It specifies CASSAGQEVNQPQHF.

V gene TRBV28 combines with J gene TRBJ2-5; D is perhaps TRBD2 (7 bases). Looked up from germline, CDR1 is MDHEN and CDR2 is SYDVKM. V lost 8 bases to trimming and J lost 10 bases, with 23 bases between them. The CDR3 consists of 14 residues. The CDR3 sequence: CASRPGGGLGGQYF. CDR3 sequence (DNA): TGTGCCAGCCGCCCGGGGGGCGGGCTTGGGGGCCAGTACTTC.

The rearrangement links TRBV5-8 to TRBJ2-2; 11 positions agree with TRBD1. The CDR3 runs to 16 residues. V lost 4 bases and J lost 5; bases outside the gene matches: 7. Germline V CDR1 and CDR2: SGHTS, YDEGEE. CDR3 sequence: CASSKGQGARTGELFF. The CDR3 DNA reads as TGTGCCAGCAGCAAAGGACAGGGGGCGAGGACCGGGGAGCTGTTTTTT. The complete variable domain, with remaining parts taken from reference TRBV5-8 and TRBJ2-2, reads EAGVTQSPTHLIKTRGQQATLRCSPISGHTSVYWYQQALGLGLQFLLWYDEGEERNRGNFPPRFSGRQFPNYSSELNVNALELEDSALYLCASSKGQGARTGELFFGEGSRLTVL.

J is TRBJ1-6 and V is TRBV30; a weak D match, TRBD1 (5 bases). In germline, CDR1 is GTSNPN, CDR2 SVGIG (reference sequence). The CDR3 is 13 residues long. V lost 4 bases and J lost 6, with 10 bases in between. CDR3 coding DNA: TGTGCCTGGATGGCGGGGGGTAATTCACCCCTCCACTTT. Amino acids: CAWMAGGNSPLHF.

The chain carries TRBV4-3 and TRBJ2-5, with 10 bases aligning to TRBD2. J was trimmed by 7 bases and V by 0 bases; bases with no gene match: 11. The germline gives CDR1 LGHNA, CDR2 YSLEER. This CDR3 spans 17 amino acids. As DNA, the CDR3 is TGCGCCAGCAGCCAAGATGGATACAGCGGGGGGGCGGTGACCCAGTACTTC. Translated, it gives CASSQDGYSGGAVTQYF.

The J gene is TRBJ2-3, the V gene TRBV7-2, with D tentatively TRBD2 (6 bases). This CDR3 spans 14 amino acids. CDR1 and CDR2 from the germline V gene are SGHTA and FQGNSA. V lost 3 bases, J lost 2 bases, and 9 bases lay in between. Here the CDR3 reads CASSLRGTTDTQYF. Written as DNA, the CDR3 is TGTGCCAGCAGCTTGCGGGGAACCACAGATACGCAGTATTTT.

The chain joins TRBV6-1 to TRBJ1-1, with a tentative D call TRBD1 (5 bases). The germline gives CDR1 MNHNS, CDR2 SASEGT. The CDR3 has 13 residues. V lost 7 bases to trimming and J lost 0 bases, with 9 bases between them. CDR3 sequence: CASTWTMNTEAFF. CDR3 bases: TGTGCCAGCACATGGACAATGAACACTGAAGCTTTCTTT.

The chain employs TRBV4-3 and TRBJ2-7; tentative D call: TRBD1 (6 bases). The CDR3 is 15 residues long. V was cut by 0 bases and J by 0 bases, with 9 bases left in between. Germline V gene sequence: CDR1 LGHNA, CDR2 YSLEER. The DNA for the CDR3 is TGCGCCAGCAGCCAAGATAGGGACACCTCCTACGAGCAGTACTTC. Translation gives CASSQDRDTSYEQYF.

The rearrangement uses TRBV28 and TRBJ2-7; 7 nucleotides agree with TRBD1. The junction had 5 bases not matched to a gene; V was cut back by 1 base and J by 2 bases. The germline V gene has CDR1 MDHEN and CDR2 SYDVKM. The CDR3 spans 15 residues. The CDR3 DNA reads TGTGCCAGCAGTTTATCGGGACAGCTTGCCTACGAGCAGTACTTC. Protein product: CASSLSGQLAYEQYF.